The 3 T cell receptor beta chains below come from one sample, sequenced in a study of blood T cell repertoires in COVID-19. TCRdb's copy holds only in-frame clones and misses some; the assay was immunoSEQ multiplex PCR. Here the sample spans approximately 260,000 clones, 75% to 95% being singletons. The sample was PBMCs or T cells enriched from blood (not recorded which). The receptor source for this set is a woman between 18 and 29 years old who had recovered from COVID-19.

The gene calls are TRBV7-8 and TRBJ1-5; no clear D. Germline assignment: CDR1 SGHVS and CDR2 FQNEAQ. This CDR3 is built from 15 residues. V was pared by 2 bases and J by 2 bases, with 10 bases between. The CDR3 loop reads CASSLQKIGNQPQHF. The CDR3 DNA follows: TGTGCCAGCAGCTTACAGAAGATTGGCAATCAGCCCCAGCATTTT.

The chain recombines TRBV7-8 with TRBJ2-7, with D possibly being TRBD1 (6 bases). V was cut by 5 bases and J by 4 bases, with 21 bases left in between. The CDR3 is made up of 16 amino acids. Germline loops: CDR1 SGHVS, CDR2 FQNEAQ. CDR3 residues: CASSPTPYRAIYEQYF. CDR3 nucleotides: TGTGCCAGCAGCCCCACCCCCTACAGGGCCATTTACGAGCAGTACTTC.

This sequence joins TRBV9 and TRBJ2-1; D gene unclear. Trimming stripped 3 bases from V and 4 bases from J, with 14 bases between. The germline gives CDR1 SGDLS, CDR2 YYNGEE. The CDR3 loop spans 15 amino acids. CDR3 DNA: TGTGCCAGCAGCGGAGGCACGAGTTTGTACAATGAGCAGTTCTTC. The encoded protein is CASSGGTSLYNEQFF. Filled out from reference TRBV9 and TRBJ2-1, the complete variable domain reads DSGVTQTPKHLITATGQRVTLRCSPRSGDLSVYWYQQSLDQGLQFLIQYYNGEERAKGNILERFSAQQFPDLHSELNLSSLELGDSALYFCASSGGTSLYNEQFFGPGTRLTVL.